These 29 T cell receptor beta chains were sequenced from one sample in a study of T-cell reconstitution after alpha-beta-depleted transplantation in children. Preparation of the TCRbeta library used unique molecular identifiers. MiXCR, run by TCRdb on the PCR reads, gives a single entry per CDR3 protein. The sample has 300,000 to 400,000 distinct CDR3 sequences, around 25% seen once; the top ten hold over 9.5%. This material consisted of PBMCs, mostly from graft donor cells, taken 180 days after TCRalphabeta/CD19-depleted stem cell transplant. These receptors all come from a male patient younger than 18 who had a stem cell transplant for acute lymphoblastic leukemia, so the T cells may come from the graft donor.

The J gene is TRBJ2-5, the V gene TRBV4-1; 9 bases are shared with TRBD1. The trim removed 4 bases at V and 1 base at J, leaving 7 bases unmatched. Germline CDR1 reads MGHRA; CDR2 reads YSYEKL. The CDR3 loop spans 16 amino acids. CDR3 in DNA: TGCGCCAGCAGCCTAGAGACAGGGGGGGTCCAAGAGACCCAGTACTTC. Its translation is CASSLETGGVQETQYF.

Only a few counts were recorded for this clonotype. V is TRBV20-1 and J is TRBJ2-7, with D unresolved. The germline CDR1 and CDR2 sequences are DFQATT and SNEGSKA (reference sequence). The CDR3 sequence is 12 residues long. The germline V and J ends were trimmed by 3 bases and 3 bases, with 9 bases remaining between them. The CDR3 region has the DNA TGCAGTGCTAGGTGGGGTCACTACGAGCAGTACTTC. It encodes CSARWGHYEQYF.

This sequence joins TRBV28 and TRBJ2-1; 10 bases are a match to TRBD2. J was trimmed by 7 bases and V by 6 bases; bases with no gene match: 9. The CDR3 is 15 amino acids. CDR1 is MDHEN and CDR2 is SYDVKM in the germline V gene. CDR3 in DNA: TGTGCCAGCAGCCCCAGGGCTAGCGGGAGTAATGAGCAGTTCTTC. Encoded protein: CASSPRASGSNEQFF.

The sample holds a few counts of this clonotype. The CDR3 sequence is CSASRVDEQFF. CDR3 nucleotides: TGCAGTGCTAGTCGGGTGGATGAGCAGTTCTTC. The chain combines TRBV20-1 with TRBJ2-1; no firm D call. The CDR3 length is 11 residues. Deletions cut 3 bases from V and 8 bases from J, with 8 bases between. Germline V gene lookup returns CDR1 DFQATT and CDR2 SNEGSKA (reference sequence).

The chain combines TRBV9 with TRBJ1-4; no clear D gene. Trimming removed 4 bases at V and 6 bases at J, with 16 bases between. Germline assignment: CDR1 SGDLS and CDR2 YYNGEE. This CDR3 comprises 15 residues. The CDR3 is CASSPHTGADEKLFF. The CDR3 DNA reads TGTGCCAGCAGCCCTCACACGGGAGCGGATGAAAAACTGTTTTTT.

The chain links TRBV6-1 to TRBJ2-7; 14 bases align to TRBD2. J gave up 6 bases and V 6 bases, and 7 bases lay outside the gene matches. CDR3 size: 15 residues. Germline CDR1 reads MNHNS; CDR2 reads SASEGT. The CDR3 region has the DNA TGTGCCAGCAGCCGACTAGCGGGAGGGCCCGGCGAGCAGTACTTC. Its protein product is CASSRLAGGPGEQYF.

This clonotype was found a few times. The chain uses TRBV9 and TRBJ2-3, with D tentatively TRBD1 (6 bases). Germline lookup yields CDR1 SGDLS and CDR2 YYNGEE. Between the trimmed V and J ends, which lost 0 bases and 3 bases, there was a span of 11 bases. This CDR3 is 15 amino acids long. The CDR3 nucleotides are TGTGCCAGCAGCGTAGGAGGGGGACATACAGATACGCAGTATTTT. Encoded protein: CASSVGGGHTDTQYF.

The V gene is TRBV7-3, the J gene TRBJ2-3; 9 bases fit TRBD2. The CDR3 is made up of 13 amino acids. J was trimmed by 4 bases and V by 5 bases; bases with no gene match: 1. CDR1 and CDR2 (germline): SGHTA, FQGTGA. This chain's CDR3 is CASSRGGADTQYF. The CDR3, as DNA: TGTGCCAGCAGCCGCGGGGGGGCAGATACGCAGTATTTT.

This CDR3 is CATSDTGTGGGFDGYTF. CDR3 DNA: TGTGCCACCAGTGACACCGGGACAGGGGGAGGTTTTGATGGCTACACCTTC. The V call is TRBV24-1, the J call TRBJ1-2, with 11 nucleotides matching TRBD1. J was trimmed by 6 bases and V by 4 bases; bases with no gene match: 12. This CDR3 region has 17 residues. Germline CDR1 reads KGHDR; CDR2 reads SFDVKD.

This clonotype showed up just a few times. The J gene is TRBJ2-7, the V gene TRBV2; unclear D gene. This CDR3 is built from 12 residues. The germline V gene has CDR1 SNHLY and CDR2 FYNNEI. With 7 bases removed from V and 0 bases from J, the gap between germline ends came to 7 bases. Here the CDR3 reads CASTPHSYEQYF. As DNA, the CDR3 is TGTGCCAGCACACCACACTCCTACGAGCAGTACTTC.

The J gene is TRBJ2-7, the V gene TRBV7-8, with 10 bases matching TRBD2. The CDR3 sequence is 16 residues long. Trimming at V came to 1 base and at J to 3 bases, leaving 6 bases not matched to a gene. Germline V lookup: CDR1 SGHVS, CDR2 FQNEAQ. The CDR3 region has the DNA TGTGCCAGCAGCTTAGAGTTGGGACTAGCGAACTACGAGCAGTACTTC. Protein: CASSLELGLANYEQYF.

V is TRBV15 and J is TRBJ2-5, with D unclear. CDR1 and CDR2 from the germline V gene are LNHNV and YYDKDF (reference sequence). CDR3 size: 12 residues. Deletions cut 5 bases from V and 7 bases from J, with 11 bases between. The CDR3 DNA sequence: TGTGCCACCAGCGATATATTAGCGACCCAGTACTTC. This gives the protein CATSDILATQYF.

Only a few counts were recorded for this clonotype. The J gene is TRBJ2-5, the V gene TRBV7-9, with a tentative D call TRBD2 (6 bases). Trimming pared 1 base from V and 2 bases from J, leaving 11 bases between. Germline values: CDR1 SEHNR, CDR2 FQNEAQ (reference sequence). This CDR3 is built from 15 residues. The CDR3: CASSLGDWRQETQYF. In DNA, the CDR3 is TGTGCCAGCAGCTTAGGGGACTGGAGGCAAGAGACCCAGTACTTC.

Points on this clonotype: This is likely a read error, given that the CDR3 carries no conserved phenylalanine or tryptophan at its end. The rearrangement joins TRBV3-1 to TRBJ2-1; D is ambiguous. The CDR3 extends over 12 amino acids. V was pared by 6 bases and J by 6 bases, with 9 bases between. Germline V gene sequence: CDR1 LGHDT, CDR2 YNNKEL (reference sequence). CDR3 in DNA: TGTGCCAGCAGTCGAGTTAGCAATGAGCAGTTCTCC. This encodes CASSRVSNEQFS.

V is TRBV11-3 and J is TRBJ2-3; TRBD2 matches at 12 bases. The junction had 4 bases not matched to a gene; V was cut back by 1 base and J by 5 bases. The length of the CDR3 is 16 residues. Germline loops: CDR1 SGHNT, CDR2 YENEEA. For the CDR3, the DNA is TGTGCCAGCAGCTTAGGACTAGCGGGAGCGATAGATACGCAGTATTTT. This codes for CASSLGLAGAIDTQYF.

V and J are TRBV18 and TRBJ2-7, with D possibly being TRBD2 (7 bases). The CDR3 length is 13 residues. Looked up from germline, CDR1 is KGHSH and CDR2 is LQKENI. Between the trimmed V and J ends, which lost 6 bases and 6 bases, there was a span of 15 bases. The CDR3 sequence: CASSSPGGFEQYF. CDR3 nucleotides: TGTGCCAGCTCTTCCCCGGGGGGCTTCGAGCAGTACTTC.

The chain recombines TRBV5-1 with TRBJ2-5; TRBD2 aligns across 12 bases. The CDR3 is 14 residues long. Germline values: CDR1 SGHRS, CDR2 YFSETQ. The J segment lost 5 bases and the V segment lost 6 bases, leaving 5 bases of the junction unmatched. The CDR3 sequence is CASNLLAGGETQYF. For the CDR3, the DNA is TGCGCCAGCAACCTACTAGCGGGAGGTGAGACCCAGTACTTC.

This clonotype was detected only a few times. This chain joins TRBV10-3 and TRBJ2-5; D is undetermined. Trimming shortened V by 0 bases and J by 7 bases, and 6 bases separated the two germline ends. Germline assignment: CDR1 ENHRY and CDR2 SYGVKD. The length of the CDR3 is 12 residues. The CDR3 DNA reads as TGTGCCATCAGTGAGTCCGGCGGGACCCAGTACTTC. Amino acid sequence: CAISESGGTQYF.

The V and J genes are TRBV5-1 and TRBJ2-7; D gene uncertain. Looked up from germline, CDR1 is SGHRS and CDR2 is YFSETQ. Between the trimmed V and J ends, which lost 3 bases and 0 bases, there was a span of 10 bases. The CDR3 has 14 residues. The CDR3 loop reads CASSSGPDSYEQYF. CDR3 DNA: TGCGCCAGCAGCTCCGGCCCGGACTCCTACGAGCAGTACTTC.

CDR3 sequence reads: CASSLRGGPKGFTDTQYF. CDR3 bases: TGCGCCAGCAGCTTGAGGGGCGGCCCCAAGGGATTCACAGATACGCAGTATTTT. This chain joins TRBV5-1 and TRBJ2-3, with D possibly being TRBD1 (5 bases). Per germline, CDR1 SGHRS and CDR2 YFSETQ. Deletions cut 1 base from V and 2 bases from J, with 20 bases between. The length of the CDR3 is 18 residues.

A few counts support this clonotype. The V call is TRBV6-1, the J call TRBJ1-6; a possible D gene is TRBD1 (5 bases). The CDR3 has 14 residues. Trimming took 8 bases from V and 5 from J, leaving 13 bases between them. CDR1 is MNHNS, CDR2 SASEGT, per germline. CDR3 sequence reads: CASAWGRNNSPLHF. The CDR3 DNA is TGTGCCAGCGCGTGGGGCAGAAATAATTCACCCCTCCACTTT.

This clonotype was counted between two and nine times. The chain joins TRBV7-9 to TRBJ2-5; D call uncertain. V shed 5 bases and J shed 1 base, with 11 bases lying between them. Per the germline V gene, CDR1 is SEHNR and CDR2 is FQNEAQ (reference sequence). The CDR3 contains 14 residues. The CDR3 nucleotides are TGTGCCAGCAGCCCAAAGGTCACCCAAGAGACCCAGTACTTC. It translates to CASSPKVTQETQYF.

The J gene is TRBJ2-2, the V gene TRBV7-2; D tentatively reads TRBD1 or TRBD2 (6 bases each). The V gene lost 2 bases and the J gene lost 3 bases, with 13 bases spanning the gap. The CDR3 has 16 residues. Germline-derived CDR1 and CDR2 are SGHTA and FQGNSA. This chain's CDR3 is CASSLWGASDTGELFF. The CDR3 nucleotides are TGTGCCAGCAGCTTATGGGGGGCTAGCGACACCGGGGAGCTGTTTTTT.

This clonotype turned up a few times. The gene calls are TRBV5-5 and TRBJ1-1; 7 bases match TRBD1. The germline gives CDR1 SGHKS, CDR2 YYEKEE (reference sequence). This CDR3 comprises 14 residues. The junction had 3 bases not matched to a gene; V was cut back by 3 bases and J by 1 base. The DNA for the CDR3 is TGTGCCAGCAGCTCACAGGGGAAGAACACTGAAGCTTTCTTT. Translated: CASSSQGKNTEAFF.

This clonotype was counted at least ten times. The genes are TRBV5-1 and TRBJ1-2, with D perhaps matching TRBD1 (5 bases). CDR1 and CDR2 from the germline V gene are SGHRS and YFSETQ. The CDR3 contains 14 residues. Trimming left V 4 bases short and J 7 bases short, with 17 bases between. The CDR3 loop reads CASSPGDQTIGYTF. CDR3 coding DNA: TGCGCCAGCAGCCCCGGGGACCAGACTATTGGCTACACCTTC. Full variable domain (outside the CDR3, taken from reference TRBV5-1 and TRBJ1-2): KAGVTQTPRYLIKTRGQQVTLSCSPISGHRSVSWYQQTPGQGLQFLFEYFSETQRNKGNFPGRFSGRQFSNSRSEMNVSTLELGDSALYLCASSPGDQTIGYTFGSGTRLTVV.

J is TRBJ2-7 and V is TRBV19; TRBD1 matches 9 bases. The CDR3 contains 13 residues. The V gene's germline CDR1 is LNHDA and CDR2 SQIVND (reference sequence). V dropped 11 bases and J dropped 0; count of bases not matched to a gene: 5. Written as DNA, the CDR3 is TGTGCCGCCGGACAGGGGAGCTCCTACGAGCAGTACTTC. Translated, it gives CAAGQGSSYEQYF.

This clonotype was seen a few times. This sequence joins TRBV5-1 and TRBJ2-7; either TRBD1 or TRBD2 may fit D (6 bases each). Trimming removed 0 bases at V and 5 bases at J, with 12 bases between. CDR3 length: 14 amino acids. Germline-derived CDR1 and CDR2 are SGHRS and YFSETQ. The CDR3, as DNA: TGCGCCAGCAGCTTGGAGGGGGGTTGGAACGAGCAGTACTTC. This translates into CASSLEGGWNEQYF.

This clonotype was detected only a few times. The genes are TRBV10-3 and TRBJ2-2; D remains unclear. Trimming removed 5 bases from V and 6 bases from J, with 4 bases in between. This CDR3 contains 11 residues. CDR1 is ENHRY, CDR2 SYGVKD, per germline. The CDR3 nucleotides are TGTGCCATCAGTCCCGCCGGGGAGCTGTTTTTT. It translates to CAISPAGELFF.

This rearrangement joins TRBV6-2 or TRBV6-3 to TRBJ2-1; perhaps TRBD1 as D (6 bases). This CDR3 region has 14 residues. Germline values: CDR1 MNHEY, CDR2 SVGEGT. The V and J ends lost 10 bases and 4 bases respectively, with 17 bases between them. The CDR3 loop is CAIKDGGQYNEQFF. Here the CDR3 DNA reads TGTGCCATAAAGGATGGGGGCCAATACAATGAGCAGTTCTTC.